Included here is one T cell receptor (beta chain) sequence, with context. Its antigen is still unknown. Losses at the gene ends were 5 bases for V and 2 bases for J; bases not matched to a gene: 12. This CDR3 region has 17 residues. Looked up from germline, CDR1 is SGHVS and CDR2 is FQNEAQ. One entry per CDR3 protein, called by TCRdb with MiXCR from the reads. The data show some 110,000 distinct CDR3 sequences, approximately 30% seen once. This record belongs to a study of T cell repertoires in cytomegalovirus infection. J is TRBJ1-5 and V is TRBV7-8; 7 bases map to TRBD1. The TCR sequence derives from a human donor in good health (CMV status not recorded). Some clones in this sample may be carry-over from other donors' samples. The starting material was CD8+ T cells from cultured PBMCs, obtained from culture after CMV antigen stimulation. CDR3 nucleotide sequence: TGTGCCAGCAGCCTCTACGAGGGGGCCGGAGGCAATCAGCCCCAGCATTTT. As protein: CASSLYEGAGGNQPQHF.